This entry describes one T cell receptor beta chain. What it binds is unknown. The CDR3 contains 11 residues. Trimming shortened V by 3 bases and J by 4 bases, and 3 bases separated the two germline ends. Looked up from germline, CDR1 is MDHEN and CDR2 is SYDVKM. Researchers ran the PCR with 60 Vbeta and 13 Jbeta primers. Original processing notes: A follow-up analysis tallied about 80 million unique TCR beta chains, roughly 11 million shared. The assay was immunoSEQ multiplex PCR, and TCRdb's table has in-frame clones only and misses some. V and J calls and clone size come straight from that table; D and trimming were deduced from the DNA. The sample records some 130,000 clones, roughly 74% being singletons. This sample is drawn from a study of cytomegalovirus exposure and HLA in healthy donors. Study-wide results and limits: For most TCR sequences rarity was the rule, although some public TCRs occurred in many donors. Excluded: some indistinguishable V segments such as TRBV6-2 and TRBV6-3. DRB1 had the most TCR associations and HLA-C the fewest, a later analysis found, with rates varying by HLA locus.

The TCR originated in a male donor in good health and CMV-seronegative. The chain recombines TRBV28 with TRBJ2-5; D is ambiguous. Input material: PBMCs. The CDR3 sequence: CASSFIETQYF. The CDR3 DNA sequence: TGTGCCAGCAGTTTCATAGAGACCCAGTACTTC.